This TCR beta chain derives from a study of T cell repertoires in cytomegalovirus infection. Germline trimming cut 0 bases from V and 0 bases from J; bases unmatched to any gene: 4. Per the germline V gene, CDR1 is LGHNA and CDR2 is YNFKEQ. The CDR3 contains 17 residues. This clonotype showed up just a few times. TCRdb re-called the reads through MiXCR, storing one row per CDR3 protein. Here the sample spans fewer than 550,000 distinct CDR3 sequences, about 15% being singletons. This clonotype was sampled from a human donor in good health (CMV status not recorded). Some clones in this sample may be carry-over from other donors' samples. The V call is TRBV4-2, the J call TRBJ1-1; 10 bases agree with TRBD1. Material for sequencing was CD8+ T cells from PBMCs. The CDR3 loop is CASSQELGQGMNTEAFF. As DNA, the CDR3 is TGTGCCAGCAGCCAAGAATTGGGACAGGGGATGAACACTGAAGCTTTCTTT.